This record concerns one T cell receptor beta chain sequence. This record belongs to a study of blood T cell repertoires in COVID-19. Seattle researchers signed up patients amid active infection and tracked them longitudinally. TCRdb's table, derived via immunoSEQ multiplex PCR, lists solely in-frame clones and lacks some. The repertoire includes about 230,000 clones, about nine tenths of them detected once, and about 9.9% sits in the top ten. The germline V gene has CDR1 SGHDT and CDR2 YYEEEE. This CDR3 is built from 13 residues. V was pared by 2 bases and J by 6 bases, with 12 bases between. The V call is TRBV5-6, the J call TRBJ2-7; D is possibly TRBD2 (7 bases). This TCR derives from a middle-aged man with COVID-19, enrolled during active disease. Sequencing used peripheral blood. The CDR3 DNA follows: TGTGCCAGCAGCTTTGGGGCGGGGGCCGAGCAGTACTTC. This sequence encodes CASSFGAGAEQYF.